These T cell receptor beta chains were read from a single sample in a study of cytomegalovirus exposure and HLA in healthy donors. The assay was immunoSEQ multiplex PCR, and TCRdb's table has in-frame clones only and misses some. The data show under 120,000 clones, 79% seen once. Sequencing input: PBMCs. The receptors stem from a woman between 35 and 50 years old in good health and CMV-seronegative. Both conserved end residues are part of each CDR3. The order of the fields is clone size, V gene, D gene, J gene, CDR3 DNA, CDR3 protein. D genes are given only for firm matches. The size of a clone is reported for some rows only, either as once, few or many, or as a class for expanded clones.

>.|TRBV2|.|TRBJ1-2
TGTGCCTGGTCTAAGGAGTCTCACTATGGCTACACCTTC
CAWSKESHYGYTF
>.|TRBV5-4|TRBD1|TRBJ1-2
TGTGCCAGCAGCTCGACAGGGAGTGGCTACACCTTC
CASSSTGSGYTF
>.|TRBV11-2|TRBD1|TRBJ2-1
TGTGCCAGCAGACAACCGGGACAGGGGATCCATGAGCAGTTCTTC
CASRQPGQGIHEQFF
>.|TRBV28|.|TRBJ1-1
TGTGCCAGCAGTTCCGGGACACCTCCTGAAGCTTTCTTT
CASSSGTPPEAFF
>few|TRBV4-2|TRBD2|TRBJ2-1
TGTGCCAGCAGCCAGCGACGGGCTAGCGGGAGGGACAATGAGCAGTTCTTC
CASSQRRASGRDNEQFF
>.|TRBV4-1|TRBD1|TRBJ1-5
TGCGCCAGCAGCCTGACAGGGGGCGGGAGTCAGCCCCAGCATTTT
CASSLTGGGSQPQHF
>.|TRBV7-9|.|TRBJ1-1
TGTGCCAGCAGCTTTTTAGGTCAGGGAACTGAAGCTTTCTTT
CASSFLGQGTEAFF
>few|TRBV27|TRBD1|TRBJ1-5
TGTGCCAGCAGTCCCCGGACAGGGCCGAGTCAGCCCCAGCATTTT
CASSPRTGPSQPQHF
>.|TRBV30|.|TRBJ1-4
TGTGCCTGGAGTGTTAAAGGAGGGAAAGATGAAAAACTGTTTTTT
CAWSVKGGKDEKLFF
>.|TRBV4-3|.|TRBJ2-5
TGCGCCAGCAGCCACTCCGGGTCCCGAGAGGAAGAGACCCAGTACTTC
CASSHSGSREEETQYF
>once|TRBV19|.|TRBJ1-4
TGTGCCAGTAGTATCAGCGTTAATGAAAAACTGTTTTTT
CASSISVNEKLFF
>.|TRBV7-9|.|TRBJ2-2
TGTGCCAGCAGCTTAGCAGTAGCCGGGGAGCTGTTTTTT
CASSLAVAGELFF
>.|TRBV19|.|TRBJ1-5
TGTGCCAGCCCATATTCGTCGGGCAATCAGCCCCAGCATTTT
CASPYSSGNQPQHF
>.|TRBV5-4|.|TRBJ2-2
TGTGCCAGCACCTCCCTTAGGAGGGCCGGGGAGCTGTTTTTT
CASTSLRRAGELFF